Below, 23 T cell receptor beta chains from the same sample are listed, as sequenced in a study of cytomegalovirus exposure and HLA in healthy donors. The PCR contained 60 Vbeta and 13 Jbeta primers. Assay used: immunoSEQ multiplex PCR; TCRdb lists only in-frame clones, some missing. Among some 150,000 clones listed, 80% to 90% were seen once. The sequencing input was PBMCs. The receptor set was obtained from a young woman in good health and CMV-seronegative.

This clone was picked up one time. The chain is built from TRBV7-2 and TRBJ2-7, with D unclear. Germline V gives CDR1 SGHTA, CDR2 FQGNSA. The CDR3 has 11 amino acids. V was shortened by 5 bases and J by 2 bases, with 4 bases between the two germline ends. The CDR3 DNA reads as TGTGCCAGCAGCCCGGCCTACGAGCAGTACTTC. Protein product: CASSPAYEQYF.

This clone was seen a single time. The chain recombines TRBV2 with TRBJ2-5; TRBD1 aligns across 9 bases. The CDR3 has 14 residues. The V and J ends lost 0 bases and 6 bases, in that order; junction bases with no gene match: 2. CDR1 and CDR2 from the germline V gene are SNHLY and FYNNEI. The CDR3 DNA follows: TGTGCCAGCAGTGAAGCGGACAGGGGACAGACCCAGTACTTC. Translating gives CASSEADRGQTQYF.

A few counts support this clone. As DNA, the CDR3 is TGTGCCTGGATCAACAGGGACAAAACGCAGTATTTT. This sequence encodes CAWINRDKTQYF. The chain has TRBV30 and TRBJ2-3; TRBD1 might be the D (6 bases). CDR1 and CDR2 (germline): GTSNPN, SVGIG (reference sequence). This CDR3 region has 12 residues. With 4 bases removed from V and 9 bases from J, the gap between germline ends came to 14 bases. The full variable domain, with the rest looked up from reference TRBV30 and TRBJ2-3, is SQTIHQWPATLVQPVGSPLSLECTVEGTSNPNLYWYRQAAGRGLQLLFYSVGIGQISSEVPQNLSASRPQDRQFILSSKKLLLSDSGFYLCAWINRDKTQYFGPGTRLTVL.

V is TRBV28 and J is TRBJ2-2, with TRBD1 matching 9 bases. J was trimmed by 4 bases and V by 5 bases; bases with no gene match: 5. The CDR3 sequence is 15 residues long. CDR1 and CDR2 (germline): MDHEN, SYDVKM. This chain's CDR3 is CASSRGTGRTGELFF. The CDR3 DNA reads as TGTGCCAGCAGTCGGGGGACAGGGCGCACCGGGGAGCTGTTTTTT.

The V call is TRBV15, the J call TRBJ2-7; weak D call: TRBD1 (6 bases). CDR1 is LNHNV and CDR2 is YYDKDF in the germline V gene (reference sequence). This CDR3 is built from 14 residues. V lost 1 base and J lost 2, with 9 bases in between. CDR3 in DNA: TGTGCCACCAGCAGAGGGCAGGGGACCTACGAGCAGTACTTC. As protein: CATSRGQGTYEQYF.

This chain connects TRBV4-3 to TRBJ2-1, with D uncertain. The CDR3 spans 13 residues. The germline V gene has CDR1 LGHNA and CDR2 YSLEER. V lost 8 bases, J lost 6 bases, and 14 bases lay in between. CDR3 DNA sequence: TGCGCCAGCGGCCGAGTTAACTCCAATGAGCAGTTCTTC. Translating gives CASGRVNSNEQFF.

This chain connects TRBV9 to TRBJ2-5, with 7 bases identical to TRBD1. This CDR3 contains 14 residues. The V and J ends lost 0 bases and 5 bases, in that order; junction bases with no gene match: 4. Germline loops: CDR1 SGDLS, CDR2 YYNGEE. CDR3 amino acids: CASSVARGPETQYF. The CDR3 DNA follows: TGTGCCAGCAGCGTAGCAAGGGGGCCGGAGACCCAGTACTTC.

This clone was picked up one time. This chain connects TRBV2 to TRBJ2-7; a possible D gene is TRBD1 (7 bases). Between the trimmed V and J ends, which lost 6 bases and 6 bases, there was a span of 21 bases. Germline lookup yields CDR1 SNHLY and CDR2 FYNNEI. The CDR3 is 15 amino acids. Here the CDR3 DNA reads TGTGCCAGCAGACGAGAGGCGGCAGGGGGAGGCGAGCAGTACTTC. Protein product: CASRREAAGGGEQYF. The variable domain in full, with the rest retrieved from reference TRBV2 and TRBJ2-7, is EPEVTQTPSHQVTQMGQEVILRCVPISNHLYFYWYRQILGQKVEFLVSFYNNEISEKSEIFDDQFSVERPDGSNFTLKIRSTKLEDSAMYFCASRREAAGGGEQYFGPGTRLTVT.

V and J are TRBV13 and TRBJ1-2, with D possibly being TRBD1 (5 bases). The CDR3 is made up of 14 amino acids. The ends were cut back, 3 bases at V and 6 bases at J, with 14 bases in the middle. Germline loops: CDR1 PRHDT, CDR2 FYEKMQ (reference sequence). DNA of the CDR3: TGTGCCAGCAGCTTGACAGTTACTATTCATGGCTACACCTTC. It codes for CASSLTVTIHGYTF.

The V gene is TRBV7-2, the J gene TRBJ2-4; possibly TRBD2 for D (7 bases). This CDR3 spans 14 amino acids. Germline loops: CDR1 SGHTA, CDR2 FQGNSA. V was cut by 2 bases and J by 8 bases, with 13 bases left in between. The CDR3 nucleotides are TGTGCCAGCAGCTTATCGGGGGGCGTCGACATTCAGTACTTC. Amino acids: CASSLSGGVDIQYF.

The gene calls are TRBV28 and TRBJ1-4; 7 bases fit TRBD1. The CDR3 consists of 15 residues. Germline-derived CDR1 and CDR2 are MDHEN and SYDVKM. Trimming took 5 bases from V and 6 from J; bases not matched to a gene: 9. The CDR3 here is CASSPDRVGYEKLFF. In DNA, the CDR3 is TGTGCCAGCAGTCCTGACAGGGTGGGATATGAAAAACTGTTTTTT. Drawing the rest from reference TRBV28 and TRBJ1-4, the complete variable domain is DVKVTQSSRYLVKRTGEKVFLECVQDMDHENMFWYRQDPGLGLRLIYFSYDVKMKEKGDIPEGYSVSREKKERFSLILESASTNQTSMYLCASSPDRVGYEKLFFGSGTQLSVL.

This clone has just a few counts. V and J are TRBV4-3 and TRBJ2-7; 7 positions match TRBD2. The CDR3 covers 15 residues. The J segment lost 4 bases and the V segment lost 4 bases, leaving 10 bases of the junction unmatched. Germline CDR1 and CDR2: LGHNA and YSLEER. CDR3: CASSPSGNGGYEQYF. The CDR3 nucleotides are TGCGCCAGCAGCCCCAGCGGGAACGGGGGGTACGAGCAGTACTTC.

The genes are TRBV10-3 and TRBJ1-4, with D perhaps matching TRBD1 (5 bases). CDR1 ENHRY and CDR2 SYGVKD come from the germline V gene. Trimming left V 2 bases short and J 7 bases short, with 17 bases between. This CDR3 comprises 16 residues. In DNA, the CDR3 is TGTGCCATCAGTGAGCAGGACCCAGGGCGGGGTGAAAAACTGTTTTTT. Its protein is CAISEQDPGRGEKLFF.

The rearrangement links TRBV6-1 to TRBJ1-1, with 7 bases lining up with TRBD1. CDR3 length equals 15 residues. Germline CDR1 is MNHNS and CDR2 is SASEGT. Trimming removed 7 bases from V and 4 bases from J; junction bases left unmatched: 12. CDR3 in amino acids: CASTEPPAGGTEAFF. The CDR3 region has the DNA TGTGCCAGCACTGAGCCCCCCGCAGGGGGCACTGAAGCTTTCTTT.

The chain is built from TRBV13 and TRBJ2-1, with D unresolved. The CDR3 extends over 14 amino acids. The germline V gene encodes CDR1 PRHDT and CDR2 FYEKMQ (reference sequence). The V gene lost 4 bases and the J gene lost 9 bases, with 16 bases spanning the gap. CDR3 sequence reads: CASSSQPVPGEQFF. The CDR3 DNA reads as TGTGCCAGCAGCTCACAACCCGTCCCGGGTGAGCAGTTCTTC.

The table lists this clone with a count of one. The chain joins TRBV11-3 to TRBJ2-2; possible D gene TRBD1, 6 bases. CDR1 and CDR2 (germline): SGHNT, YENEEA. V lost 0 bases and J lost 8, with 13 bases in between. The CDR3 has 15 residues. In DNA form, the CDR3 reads TGTGCCAGCAGCTTAGATTTTGGGGGCGCGGGGGAGCTGTTTTTT. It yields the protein CASSLDFGGAGELFF.

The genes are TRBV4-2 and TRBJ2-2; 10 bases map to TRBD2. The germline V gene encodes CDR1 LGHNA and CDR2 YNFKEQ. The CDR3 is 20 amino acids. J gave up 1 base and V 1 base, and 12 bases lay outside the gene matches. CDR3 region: CASSQAERGGPRKNTGELFF. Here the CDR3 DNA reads TGTGCCAGCAGCCAAGCAGAGCGGGGGGGCCCTCGGAAGAACACCGGGGAGCTGTTTTTT.

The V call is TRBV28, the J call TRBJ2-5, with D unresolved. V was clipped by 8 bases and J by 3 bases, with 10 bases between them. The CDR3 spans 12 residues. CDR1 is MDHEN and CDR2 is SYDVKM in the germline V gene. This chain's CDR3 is CASSGGKETQYF. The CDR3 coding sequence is TGTGCCAGCTCCGGCGGAAAAGAGACCCAGTACTTC.

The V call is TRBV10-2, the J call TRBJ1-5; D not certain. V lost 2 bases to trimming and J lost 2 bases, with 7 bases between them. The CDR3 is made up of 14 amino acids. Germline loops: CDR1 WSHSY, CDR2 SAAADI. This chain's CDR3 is CASSENGGNQPQHF. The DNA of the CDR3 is TGCGCCAGCAGTGAGAACGGGGGCAATCAGCCCCAGCATTTT.

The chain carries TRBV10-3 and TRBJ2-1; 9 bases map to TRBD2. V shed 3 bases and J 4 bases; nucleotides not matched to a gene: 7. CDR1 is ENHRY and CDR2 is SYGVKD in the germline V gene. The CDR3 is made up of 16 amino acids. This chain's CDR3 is CAISEIAGEAYNEQFF. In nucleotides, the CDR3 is TGTGCCATCAGTGAAATAGCGGGAGAGGCTTACAATGAGCAGTTCTTC.

CDR3 in amino acids: CASSVHGGRTFLSTDTQYF. DNA of the CDR3: TGTGCCAGCAGCGTACATGGAGGGAGGACATTTCTTAGCACAGATACGCAGTATTTT. The genes are TRBV9 and TRBJ2-3; possible D gene TRBD2, 6 bases. Germline CDR1 SGDLS, CDR2 YYNGEE. The V gene lost 1 base and the J gene lost 0 bases, with 21 bases spanning the gap. The CDR3 totals 19 residues.

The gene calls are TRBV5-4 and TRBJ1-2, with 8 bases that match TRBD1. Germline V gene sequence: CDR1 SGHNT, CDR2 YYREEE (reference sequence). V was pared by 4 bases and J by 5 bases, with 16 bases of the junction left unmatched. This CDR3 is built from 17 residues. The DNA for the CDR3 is TGTGCCAGCAGCCGGGGCGTGCGACCGGGACAGGTTTATGGCTACACCTTC. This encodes CASSRGVRPGQVYGYTF.

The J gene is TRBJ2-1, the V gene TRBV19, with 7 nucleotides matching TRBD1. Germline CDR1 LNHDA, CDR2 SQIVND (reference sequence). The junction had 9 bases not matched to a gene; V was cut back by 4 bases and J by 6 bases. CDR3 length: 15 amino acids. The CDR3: CASSTDREAPNEQFF. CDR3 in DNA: TGTGCCAGTAGTACCGACAGGGAAGCCCCCAATGAGCAGTTCTTC.